This T cell receptor beta chain was observed in a study of blood T cell repertoires in COVID-19. Method: immunoSEQ multiplex PCR; TCRdb's copy keeps in-frame clones and lacks some. The sample yields tens of thousands of clones, roughly 89% seen once. The CDR3 totals 14 residues. Germline CDR1 is MNHEY and CDR2 is SMNVEV (reference sequence). With 3 bases removed from V and 0 bases from J, the gap between germline ends came to 8 bases. This chain connects TRBV27 to TRBJ1-1; D not certain. The TCR comes from a woman aged 45-65 years with acute or convalescent COVID-19. The sample consisted of peripheral blood. CDR3 bases: TGTGCCAGCAGTTTGGCGGGGATGAACACTGAAGCTTTCTTT. The encoded protein is CASSLAGMNTEAFF.